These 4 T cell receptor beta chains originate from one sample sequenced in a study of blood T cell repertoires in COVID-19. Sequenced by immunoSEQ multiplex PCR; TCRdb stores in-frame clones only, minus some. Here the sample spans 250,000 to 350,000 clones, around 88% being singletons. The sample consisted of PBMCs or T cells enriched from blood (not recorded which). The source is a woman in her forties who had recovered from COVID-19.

CDR3 in DNA: TGCGCCAGCAGCCAAGAGGACTTCTACAATGAGCAGTTCTTC. It codes for CASSQEDFYNEQFF. V and J are TRBV4-1 and TRBJ2-1; D perhaps matches TRBD2 (5 bases). The CDR3 contains 14 residues. Deletions cut 0 bases from V and 3 bases from J, with 6 bases between. Germline V gene sequence: CDR1 MGHRA, CDR2 YSYEKL.

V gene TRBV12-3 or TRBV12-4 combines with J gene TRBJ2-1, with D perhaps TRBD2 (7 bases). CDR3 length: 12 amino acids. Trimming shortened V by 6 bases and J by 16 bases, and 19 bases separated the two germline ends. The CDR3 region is CASSRGGGRGFF. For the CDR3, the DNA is TGTGCCAGCAGCCGCGGGGGCGGGAGAGGTTTCTTC.

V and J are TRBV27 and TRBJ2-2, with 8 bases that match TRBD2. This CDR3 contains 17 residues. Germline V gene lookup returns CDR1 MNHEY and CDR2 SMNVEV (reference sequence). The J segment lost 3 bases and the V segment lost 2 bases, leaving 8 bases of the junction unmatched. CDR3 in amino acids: CASSLVGGLDYTGELFF. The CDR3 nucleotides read TGTGCCAGCAGTTTAGTAGGGGGACTAGACTACACCGGGGAGCTGTTTTTT.

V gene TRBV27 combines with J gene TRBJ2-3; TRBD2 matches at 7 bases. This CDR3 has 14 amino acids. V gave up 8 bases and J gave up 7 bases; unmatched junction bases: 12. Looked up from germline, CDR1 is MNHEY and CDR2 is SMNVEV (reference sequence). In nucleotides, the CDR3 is TGTGCCAGCGGATTGGCGGGAGAGACTCATACGCAGTATTTT. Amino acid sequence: CASGLAGETHTQYF.